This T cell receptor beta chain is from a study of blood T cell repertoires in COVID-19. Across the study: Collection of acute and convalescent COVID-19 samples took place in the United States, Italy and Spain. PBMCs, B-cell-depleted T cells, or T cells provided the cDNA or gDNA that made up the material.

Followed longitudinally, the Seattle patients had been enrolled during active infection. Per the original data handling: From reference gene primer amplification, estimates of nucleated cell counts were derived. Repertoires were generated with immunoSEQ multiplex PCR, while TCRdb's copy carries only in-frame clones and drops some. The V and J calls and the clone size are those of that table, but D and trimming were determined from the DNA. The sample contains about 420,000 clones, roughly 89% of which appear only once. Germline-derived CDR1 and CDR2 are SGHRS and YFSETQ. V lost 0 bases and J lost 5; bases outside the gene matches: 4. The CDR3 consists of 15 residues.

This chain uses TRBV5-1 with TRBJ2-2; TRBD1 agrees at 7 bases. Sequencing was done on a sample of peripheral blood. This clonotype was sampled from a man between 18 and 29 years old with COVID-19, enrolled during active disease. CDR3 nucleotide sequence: TGCGCCAGCAGCTTGGTTCAGGGGGATACCGGGGAGCTGTTTTTT. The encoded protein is CASSLVQGDTGELFF. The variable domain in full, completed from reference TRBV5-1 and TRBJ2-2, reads KAGVTQTPRYLIKTRGQQVTLSCSPISGHRSVSWYQQTPGQGLQFLFEYFSETQRNKGNFPGRFSGRQFSNSRSEMNVSTLELGDSALYLCASSLVQGDTGELFFGEGSRLTVL.